A selection of T cell receptor beta chains follows, all from one sample in a study of T cell repertoires in cytomegalovirus infection. TCRdb reanalysed the reads using MiXCR and keeps one entry per CDR3 protein. Of fewer than 550,000 distinct CDR3 sequences listed, around 11% are singletons. Sequencing was carried out using PBMCs. Receptor source: a human donor in good health (CMV status not recorded). Some clones in this sample may be carry-over from other donors' samples. Both conserved end residues are part of each CDR3. Each record gives: J gene, clone size, V gene, D gene, CDR3 protein, CDR3 DNA. A D gene is named only where the DNA matches it firmly. A row's size may be missing; if present it is once, few, many or a size class.

j_call: TRBJ2-2
clone_size: many
v_call: TRBV5-1
d_call: NA
cdr3_aa: CASSTGPTNTGELFF
cdr3_nt: TGCGCCAGCAGCACGGGACCGACGAACACCGGGGAGCTGTTTTTT

j_call: TRBJ1-3
clone_size: NA
v_call: TRBV7-9
d_call: NA
cdr3_aa: CASSEITGLTGNTIYF
cdr3_nt: TGTGCCAGCAGCGAAATAACAGGGCTGACTGGAAACACCATATATTTT

j_call: TRBJ2-2
clone_size: many
v_call: TRBV5-1
d_call: TRBD1
cdr3_aa: CASSPRNGQATGELFF
cdr3_nt: TGCGCCAGCAGCCCACGGAACGGACAGGCTACCGGGGAGCTGTTTTTT

j_call: TRBJ2-7
clone_size: few
v_call: TRBV20-1
d_call: NA
cdr3_aa: CSARDFTGSSYEQYF
cdr3_nt: TGCAGTGCTAGAGATTTTACGGGGAGCTCCTACGAGCAGTACTTC

j_call: TRBJ2-1
clone_size: many
v_call: TRBV11-2
d_call: NA
cdr3_aa: CASSSLDIRGSYNEQFF
cdr3_nt: TGTGCCAGCAGCTCCCTAGACATCCGAGGCTCCTACAATGAGCAGTTCTTC

j_call: TRBJ1-1
clone_size: many
v_call: TRBV11-2
d_call: NA
cdr3_aa: CASSREGGNTEAFF
cdr3_nt: TGTGCCAGCAGCCGGGAGGGGGGGAACACTGAAGCTTTCTTT

j_call: TRBJ2-1
clone_size: many
v_call: TRBV7-6
d_call: NA
cdr3_aa: CASSLIASLSYNEQFF
cdr3_nt: TGTGCCAGCAGCTTAATAGCGAGCCTCTCCTACAATGAGCAGTTCTTC

j_call: TRBJ2-2
clone_size: NA
v_call: TRBV2
d_call: NA
cdr3_aa: CASSESHPTGELFF
cdr3_nt: TGTGCCAGCAGTGAGTCGCACCCCACCGGGGAGCTGTTTTTT

j_call: TRBJ2-1
clone_size: many
v_call: TRBV7-2
d_call: NA
cdr3_aa: CASSLEPRVGEQFF
cdr3_nt: TGTGCCAGCAGCTTAGAGCCGCGCGTGGGTGAGCAGTTCTTC

j_call: TRBJ1-2
clone_size: NA
v_call: TRBV7-9
d_call: NA
cdr3_aa: CASSQGRRTQYTF
cdr3_nt: TGTGCCAGCAGCCAGGGCCGCAGGACCCAATACACCTTC

j_call: TRBJ2-1
clone_size: many
v_call: TRBV14
d_call: NA
cdr3_aa: CASSQPGRGRKNEQFF
cdr3_nt: TGTGCCAGCAGCCAGCCGGGCCGGGGGAGGAAGAATGAGCAGTTCTTC

j_call: TRBJ2-6
clone_size: many
v_call: TRBV7-9
d_call: NA
cdr3_aa: CASSLGIAVSSGANVLTF
cdr3_nt: TGTGCCAGCAGCTTGGGAATAGCGGTGAGCTCTGGGGCCAACGTCCTGACTTTC

j_call: TRBJ1-1
clone_size: NA
v_call: TRBV29-1
d_call: NA
cdr3_aa: CSVDLRTKAFF
cdr3_nt: TGCAGCGTTGATTTGCGGACAAAAGCTTTCTTT

j_call: TRBJ2-1
clone_size: many
v_call: TRBV7-9
d_call: NA
cdr3_aa: CASSLGLVAPSSYNEQFF
cdr3_nt: TGTGCCAGCAGCTTAGGCTTAGTAGCGCCGAGCTCCTACAATGAGCAGTTCTTC

j_call: TRBJ2-1
clone_size: few
v_call: TRBV3-1
d_call: NA
cdr3_aa: CASSHNQGHEQFF
cdr3_nt: TGTGCCAGCAGCCATAATCAGGGCCATGAGCAGTTCTTC

j_call: TRBJ2-4
clone_size: many
v_call: TRBV6-5
d_call: TRBD2
cdr3_aa: CASSYMSSGSGGIQYF
cdr3_nt: TGTGCCAGCAGTTACATGTCTAGCGGGTCTGGCGGCATTCAGTACTTC

j_call: TRBJ2-7
clone_size: many
v_call: TRBV14
d_call: TRBD2
cdr3_aa: CASSQDWREGFYEQYF
cdr3_nt: TGTGCCAGCAGCCAAGACTGGCGGGAGGGGTTCTACGAGCAGTACTTC

j_call: TRBJ2-1
clone_size: few
v_call: TRBV19
d_call: NA
cdr3_aa: CARAINNEQFF
cdr3_nt: TGTGCCAGGGCAATAAACAATGAGCAGTTCTTC

j_call: TRBJ2-7
clone_size: many
v_call: TRBV6-5
d_call: TRBD1
cdr3_aa: CASSYSPGQGYEQYF
cdr3_nt: TGTGCCAGCAGTTACTCACCGGGACAGGGCTACGAGCAGTACTTC

j_call: TRBJ2-5
clone_size: many
v_call: TRBV2
d_call: NA
cdr3_aa: CASRRTFLQETQYF
cdr3_nt: TGTGCCAGCAGGAGGACATTCCTCCAAGAGACCCAGTACTTC

j_call: TRBJ2-5
clone_size: NA
v_call: TRBV29-1
d_call: NA
cdr3_aa: CSAHRQSQETQYF
cdr3_nt: TGCAGCGCCCACCGGCAATCACAAGAGACCCAGTACTTC

j_call: TRBJ2-3
clone_size: NA
v_call: TRBV5-1
d_call: TRBD2
cdr3_aa: CASSGAGDGTDTQYF
cdr3_nt: TGCGCCAGCAGTGGAGCGGGAGATGGCACAGATACGCAGTATTTT

j_call: TRBJ1-2
clone_size: many
v_call: TRBV12-3/TRBV12-4
d_call: TRBD1
cdr3_aa: CASSSNRGRDGYTF
cdr3_nt: TGTGCCAGCAGTTCAAACAGGGGGCGGGATGGCTACACCTTC

j_call: TRBJ2-2
clone_size: few
v_call: TRBV19
d_call: TRBD1
cdr3_aa: CASRTRTGFTGELFF
cdr3_nt: TGTGCCAGTAGAACCAGGACAGGGTTCACCGGGGAGCTGTTTTTT

j_call: TRBJ2-5
clone_size: NA
v_call: TRBV5-1
d_call: TRBD2
cdr3_aa: CASSLPGGETLYF
cdr3_nt: TGCGCCAGCAGCTTGCCGGGAGGAGAGACCCTGTACTTC

j_call: TRBJ2-1
clone_size: many
v_call: TRBV24-1
d_call: NA
cdr3_aa: CATSDLFLGEGVNEQFF
cdr3_nt: TGTGCCACCAGTGATTTGTTTTTGGGGGAAGGGGTAAATGAGCAGTTCTTC

j_call: TRBJ2-5
clone_size: many
v_call: TRBV12-3/TRBV12-4
d_call: NA
cdr3_aa: CASSPAGKTQYF
cdr3_nt: TGTGCCAGCAGTCCTGCAGGGAAGACCCAGTACTTC